This TCR beta chain was observed in a study of CD8 T cells in Susac syndrome. CD8+ and CD4+ T cells circulating in blood were sequenced for TCR beta. It was negative isolation that provided the CD8+ and CD4+ T cells, whereas TEMRA cells were enriched by FACS. When the RNA was reverse transcribed, random hexamers were used with an input of about 0.45 to 1 ug. A single record per CDR3 protein comes from TCRdb applying MiXCR to the immunoSEQ multiplex PCR reads. Here the sample spans 100,000 to 150,000 distinct CDR3 sequences, over 85% being singletons. V was cut by 6 bases and J by 5 bases, with 10 bases left in between. The CDR3 runs to 13 residues.

The TCR originated in a human donor with Susac syndrome. Sequencing used CD8+ T cells from PBMCs. J is TRBJ2-2 and V is TRBV12-3 or TRBV12-4; D may be TRBD1 (6 bases). CDR3 amino acids: CASSRTETGELFF. The CDR3 region has the DNA TGTGCCAGCAGCCGGACAGAAACCGGGGAGCTGTTTTTT.